These 11 T cell receptor beta chains were all obtained from the same sample, sequenced in a study of OX40 agonist ivuxolimab in advanced cancers. Clones were read by immunoSEQ multiplex PCR, and TCRdb kept only the in-frame ones, dropping some. The sample consists of more than 45,000 clones, approximately 86% of them appearing once. The source was CD4+ or CD8+ T cells sorted from blood, collected in a trial of the OX40 agonist ivuxolimab. Receptors were obtained from an adult with an advanced solid tumor such as melanoma, head and neck, liver or kidney cancer.

The chain joins TRBV7-3 to TRBJ2-1, with 7 bases aligning to TRBD2. J gave up 6 bases and V 5 bases, and 13 bases lay outside the gene matches. Germline-derived CDR1 and CDR2 are SGHTA and FQGTGA. CDR3 size: 16 residues. The DNA of the CDR3 is TGTGCCAGCAGCCGATGGGCGGGAGAGGCGGGCAATGAGCAGTTCTTC. Protein product: CASSRWAGEAGNEQFF.

This clone turned up a few times. The chain carries TRBV7-9 and TRBJ1-4, with 7 bases that match TRBD1. J gave up 6 bases and V 2 bases, and 3 bases lay outside the gene matches. Per germline, CDR1 SEHNR and CDR2 FQNEAQ (reference sequence). CDR3 size: 14 residues. For the CDR3, the DNA is TGTGCCAGCAGCTTATCGGGACAGCATGAAAAACTGTTTTTT. Its translation is CASSLSGQHEKLFF.

The rearrangement links TRBV9 to TRBJ1-4, with D hard to call. V lost 4 bases and J lost 0, with 13 bases in between. This CDR3 is built from 16 residues. Germline CDR1 SGDLS, CDR2 YYNGEE. Here the CDR3 reads CASSPGGRTTNEKLFF. CDR3 DNA: TGTGCCAGCAGCCCCGGAGGACGTACAACTAATGAAAAACTGTTTTTT.

This clone has just a few counts. The V gene is TRBV5-1, the J gene TRBJ2-6; D is unclear. The germline gives CDR1 SGHRS, CDR2 YFSETQ. This CDR3 region has 16 residues. Trimming took off 6 bases at V and 4 bases at J, with 17 bases between the two ends. The CDR3 region has the DNA TGCGCCAGCACGAGCCAGCTACTAACCGGGGCCAACGTCCTGACTTTC. Translating gives CASTSQLLTGANVLTF.

This clone was picked up a small number of times. This chain joins TRBV27 and TRBJ2-7, with TRBD2 as a possible D gene (5 bases). Per the germline V gene, CDR1 is MNHEY and CDR2 is SMNVEV (reference sequence). Between the trimmed V and J ends, which lost 7 bases and 5 bases, there was a span of 15 bases. This CDR3 contains 13 residues. The CDR3 sequence is CASNSVRTHEQYF. The CDR3 DNA reads as TGTGCCAGCAATTCAGTGAGGACTCACGAGCAGTACTTC.

Turning to this clone: A read error may account for a junction end that differs from germline. The rearrangement uses TRBV29-1 and TRBJ1-1; D might be TRBD1 (5 bases). CDR3 size: 13 residues. CDR1 SQVTM and CDR2 ANQGSEA come from the germline V gene. The CDR3 nucleotides read TGCAGCGTTGAAGATGAACCCGGACACCCCGTTTCGTTT. Its translation is CSVEDEPGHPVSF.

The gene calls are TRBV5-4 and TRBJ1-1; no firm D call. V lost 0 bases, J lost 2 bases, and 5 bases lay in between. Germline CDR1 SGHNT, CDR2 YYREEE (reference sequence). The CDR3 is 13 residues long. For the CDR3, the DNA is TGTGCCAGCAGCTTGGTAGCTAACACTGAAGCTTTCTTT. Its protein product is CASSLVANTEAFF.

V is TRBV2 and J is TRBJ1-5; 8 bases map to TRBD1. V lost 7 bases, J lost 6 bases, and 8 bases stayed unmatched. Germline V gives CDR1 SNHLY, CDR2 FYNNEI. The CDR3 runs to 14 residues. The CDR3 loop reads CASTQGAGSQPQHF. As DNA, the CDR3 is TGTGCCAGCACTCAGGGGGCAGGATCTCAGCCCCAGCATTTT.

The rearrangement links TRBV29-1 to TRBJ1-4; perhaps TRBD1 as D (5 bases). Trimming took off 7 bases at V and 5 bases at J, with 11 bases between the two ends. Germline CDR1 is SQVTM and CDR2 is ANQGSEA. This CDR3 has 12 residues. The CDR3 region has the DNA TGCAGCGCCCGGGACGGAAATGAAAAACTGTTTTTT. Protein: CSARDGNEKLFF.

V is TRBV30 and J is TRBJ2-1; TRBD1 matches at 8 bases. The germline V gene encodes CDR1 GTSNPN and CDR2 SVGIG (reference sequence). This CDR3 spans 14 amino acids. With V trimmed by 4 bases and J by 4 bases, 6 bases remained unmatched. The chain's CDR3 is CAWTPRQGYNEQFF. The CDR3, as DNA: TGTGCCTGGACCCCCCGACAGGGGTACAATGAGCAGTTCTTC. Full variable domain (rest looked up from reference TRBV30 and TRBJ2-1): SQTIHQWPATLVQPVGSPLSLECTVEGTSNPNLYWYRQAAGRGLQLLFYSVGIGQISSEVPQNLSASRPQDRQFILSSKKLLLSDSGFYLCAWTPRQGYNEQFFGPGTRLTVL.

This sequence joins TRBV6-1 and TRBJ1-1; D remains ambiguous. Germline CDR1 reads MNHNS; CDR2 reads SASEGT. The V gene lost 7 bases and the J gene lost 3 bases, with 15 bases spanning the gap. CDR3 length equals 14 residues. CDR3 amino acids: CASNPRGVDTEAFF. The CDR3 coding sequence is TGTGCCAGCAACCCGCGGGGAGTAGACACTGAAGCTTTCTTT.